This entry features one T cell receptor (beta chain) sequence. Its antigen is unknown. The entry originates in a study of shared clonotypes between healthy human individuals. Study results and limitations: Naive subsets generally had larger estimated richness than memory subsets. Clonotypes shared by all four sorted-subset donors had higher generation probabilities than non-shared clonotypes.

This CDR3 contains 13 residues. CDR1 is MGHDK and CDR2 is SYGVNS in the germline V gene. The junction had 5 bases not matched to a gene; V was cut back by 7 bases and J by 8 bases. The investigators split CD4+ cells into a CD45RA+ naive subset and a CD45RA-negative memory subset. Measured with immunoSEQ multiplex PCR; TCRdb has only the in-frame clones, and not every one. The table records more than 2,000,000 clones, approximately 93% of them present only once. The chain joins TRBV25-1 to TRBJ1-6; 7 nucleotides align to TRBD1. This clonotype was obtained from a man aged 18 to 35 in good health. Some clones in this sample may be carry-over from other donors' samples. The specimen sequenced was naive CD4+ T cells from PBMCs. As for subset: CD45RA+ positively selected. The CDR3 sequence is CASTDRWDSPLHF. As DNA, the CDR3 is TGTGCCAGCACGGACAGGTGGGATTCACCCCTCCACTTT.